What follows are 27 T cell receptor beta chains derived from one specimen sequenced in a study of T-cell memory formation after mild COVID-19. TCRdb reprocessed the 5' RACE reads via MiXCR and lists one record per CDR3 protein. The sample has roughly 260,000 distinct CDR3 sequences; about 17% are singletons. Sequencing was done on a sample of PBMCs or a T cell subset sorted from them (not recorded which). These receptors were taken from a man younger than 30 who had mild COVID-19 (a few samples of this study predate the infection). Cell type and time point are not known.

The chain combines TRBV7-2 with TRBJ2-1, with a tentative D call TRBD2 (5 bases). The CDR3 totals 12 residues. CDR1 is SGHTA, CDR2 FQGNSA, per germline. The V end was cut by 1 base, the J end by 12 bases, with 10 bases between. The CDR3 spells CASSLGGLGQFF. The CDR3 DNA sequence: TGTGCCAGCAGCTTAGGAGGGTTGGGGCAGTTCTTC.

This clonotype was observed a handful of times. The chain combines TRBV7-8 with TRBJ1-5; a weak D match, TRBD1 (5 bases). V was pared by 1 base and J by 6 bases, with 13 bases between. The CDR3 contains 15 residues. CDR1 and CDR2 (germline): SGHVS, FQNEAQ. CDR3 in DNA: TGTGCCAGCAGCTTAGGCCAGGGTTTGGGTCAGCCCCAGCATTTT. It codes for CASSLGQGLGQPQHF.

This clonotype turned up a few times. This chain links TRBV24-1 with TRBJ2-5; the D gene is possibly TRBD1 (6 bases). The CDR3 runs to 15 residues. Germline-derived CDR1 and CDR2 are KGHDR and SFDVKD. V lost 2 bases and J 5 bases, leaving 14 bases between the germline ends. As DNA, the CDR3 is TGTGCCACCAGTGATTCTCAGGACAGTAAGGAGACCCAGTACTTC. Encoded protein: CATSDSQDSKETQYF.

This clonotype was counted ten times or more. The CDR3 loop is CASSLARWTRQGTEAFF. The CDR3 coding sequence is TGTGCCAGCAGTTTAGCGCGGTGGACCCGACAGGGGACTGAAGCTTTCTTT. V gene TRBV12-3 or TRBV12-4 combines with J gene TRBJ1-1; 8 bases are a match to TRBD1. This CDR3 is 17 amino acids long. Unmatched junction bases numbered 11, after V lost 0 bases and J lost 5 bases.

This chain joins TRBV6-5 and TRBJ1-2, with D unresolved. This CDR3 contains 10 residues. Germline CDR1 is MNHEY and CDR2 is SVGAGI. V lost 10 bases and J 5 bases, leaving 8 bases between the germline ends. CDR3 residues: CATRGYGYTF. CDR3 in DNA: TGTGCCACCCGGGGTTATGGCTACACCTTC.

The chain has TRBV28 and TRBJ2-2; D uncertain. Germline CDR1 reads MDHEN; CDR2 reads SYDVKM. The CDR3 loop spans 15 amino acids. V lost 4 bases, J lost 7 bases, and 16 bases lay in between. CDR3 loop: CASSSADRTGGELFF. CDR3 coding DNA: TGTGCCAGCAGTTCGGCGGACCGAACGGGCGGGGAGCTGTTTTTT.

The V and J genes are TRBV5-1 and TRBJ2-5, with 10 bases identical to TRBD2. Unmatched junction bases numbered 10, after V lost 6 bases and J lost 5 bases. CDR1 is SGHRS, CDR2 YFSETQ, per germline. The CDR3 runs 15 residues. The CDR3 here is CASTLGSGGAETQYF. As DNA, the CDR3 is TGCGCCAGCACCCTGGGAAGCGGGGGGGCGGAGACCCAGTACTTC.

This clonotype was seen at least ten times. In DNA form, the CDR3 reads TGCGCCAGCAGCGTGACTAGCGGGGGCATGGGGCATGAGCAGTTCTTC. The encoded protein is CASSVTSGGMGHEQFF. The rearrangement links TRBV5-1 to TRBJ2-1; 12 bases line up with TRBD2. The ends lost 4 bases at V and 8 bases at J; junction bases unmatched: 10. Germline V gene data show CDR1 as SGHRS and CDR2 as YFSETQ. The CDR3 totals 16 residues.

In its sample, this clonotype was seen a few times. This sequence joins TRBV27 and TRBJ2-2; 8 bases map to TRBD1. CDR1 and CDR2 (germline): MNHEY, SMNVEV (reference sequence). This CDR3 is 14 amino acids long. V shed 6 bases, J shed 7 bases, and the junction held 7 bases outside the gene matches. CDR3 sequence: CASSRTGFRGELFF. CDR3 nucleotides: TGTGCCAGCAGCCGGACAGGGTTCCGCGGGGAGCTGTTTTTT.

The rearrangement uses TRBV7-2 and TRBJ2-3, with 9 nucleotides matching TRBD2. Germline CDR1 reads SGHTA; CDR2 reads FQGNSA. The CDR3 covers 16 residues. V gave up 3 bases and J gave up 4 bases; unmatched junction bases: 8. The CDR3 reads CASSFGTSPPSDTQYF. In nucleotides, the CDR3 is TGTGCCAGCAGCTTCGGGACTAGCCCTCCGTCAGATACGCAGTATTTT.

This clonotype was observed at least ten times. V usage is TRBV29-1 and J usage is TRBJ1-1, with no clear D. The CDR3 length is 12 residues. The germline gives CDR1 SQVTM, CDR2 ANQGSEA. Between the trimmed V and J ends, which lost 3 bases and 3 bases, there was a span of 8 bases. The chain's CDR3 is CSVDDGHTEAFF. For the CDR3, the DNA is TGCAGCGTTGATGACGGGCACACTGAAGCTTTCTTT.

This clonotype was counted ten times or more. The V gene is TRBV5-1, the J gene TRBJ2-1; 9 bases fit TRBD2. V gave up 4 bases and J gave up 7 bases; unmatched junction bases: 9. The CDR3 loop spans 15 amino acids. Germline values: CDR1 SGHRS, CDR2 YFSETQ. The CDR3 spells CASSDRAGGYNEQFF. The CDR3 DNA reads TGCGCCAGCAGCGACCGTGCGGGGGGGTATAATGAGCAGTTCTTC.

The chain recombines TRBV7-2 with TRBJ2-3; 8 nucleotides agree with TRBD2. Trimming cost V 5 bases and J 1 base; bases outside gene matches: 14. The CDR3 runs to 18 residues. Per germline, CDR1 SGHTA and CDR2 FQGNSA. CDR3 residues: CASSPTARRGVGTDTQYF. CDR3 nucleotides: TGTGCCAGCAGCCCCACGGCTAGGCGGGGGGTTGGCACAGATACGCAGTATTTT.

The CDR3 spells CASRFQGDGELFF. The CDR3 DNA reads as TGTGCCAGCAGGTTCCAGGGAGACGGGGAGCTGTTTTTT. This chain connects TRBV2 to TRBJ2-2; D may be TRBD1 or TRBD2 (5 bases each). The ends were cut back, 6 bases at V and 7 bases at J, with 12 bases in the middle. The CDR3 has 13 amino acids. CDR1 and CDR2 from the germline V gene are SNHLY and FYNNEI.

The V and J genes are TRBV7-8 and TRBJ2-5, with TRBD1 matching over 8 bases. This CDR3 region has 14 residues. Trimming took 5 bases from V and 4 from J; bases not matched to a gene: 6. CDR1 and CDR2 (germline): SGHVS, FQNEAQ. In DNA form, the CDR3 reads TGTGCCAGCAGCGAGGACAGGGCCCGAGAGACCCAGTACTTC. It translates to CASSEDRARETQYF.

There are a few counts of this clonotype. Here the CDR3 DNA reads TGTGCCAGCAGTAGACGGGACAGCCTGAACACTGAAGCTTTCTTT. This encodes CASSRRDSLNTEAFF. The rearrangement joins TRBV5-8 to TRBJ1-1, with 7 bases aligning to TRBD1. V dropped 5 bases and J dropped 0; count of bases not matched to a gene: 7. The CDR3 runs 15 residues. Germline V CDR1 and CDR2: SGHTS, YDEGEE. The whole variable domain, remainder taken from reference TRBV5-8 and TRBJ1-1, is EAGVTQSPTHLIKTRGQQATLRCSPISGHTSVYWYQQALGLGLQFLLWYDEGEERNRGNFPPRFSGRQFPNYSSELNVNALELEDSALYLCASSRRDSLNTEAFFGQGTRLTVV.

This clonotype was picked up many times. This chain connects TRBV4-3 to TRBJ2-2; D is perhaps TRBD1 (6 bases). V lost 0 bases to trimming and J lost 0 bases, with 14 bases between them. CDR1 LGHNA and CDR2 YSLEER come from the germline V gene. The CDR3 is made up of 18 amino acids. The CDR3 DNA sequence: TGCGCCAGCAGCCAAGAGGACAGCTCAGACTCGAACACCGGGGAGCTGTTTTTT. It is translated as CASSQEDSSDSNTGELFF.

The J gene is TRBJ1-1, the V gene TRBV28; D may be TRBD1 (5 bases). Germline V gene sequence: CDR1 MDHEN, CDR2 SYDVKM. The V end lost 8 bases, the J end lost 4 bases, and 11 bases lay between the germline ends. This CDR3 spans 12 amino acids. The CDR3 sequence: CASLRGGTEAFF. The CDR3, as DNA: TGTGCCAGCCTTCGGGGGGGCACTGAAGCTTTCTTT.

Only one count was recorded for this clonotype. The rearrangement uses TRBV12-3 or TRBV12-4 and TRBJ2-1; TRBD2 matches 8 bases. CDR3 length: 14 amino acids. V dropped 8 bases and J dropped 6; count of bases not matched to a gene: 9. The CDR3 bases are TGTGCCAGCCTAGGGACCGGGGGGGTCAATGAGCAGTTCTTC. It is translated as CASLGTGGVNEQFF.

Here the CDR3 DNA reads TGTGCCAGCAGTGCTGAGGAAAAACTGTTTTTT. Residues: CASSAEEKLFF. The chain links TRBV2 to TRBJ1-4; D not resolved. The germline gives CDR1 SNHLY, CDR2 FYNNEI. Trimming removed 4 bases from V and 8 bases from J, with 5 bases in between. The CDR3 totals 11 residues.

The rearrangement joins TRBV20-1 to TRBJ2-5; possible D gene TRBD1, 5 bases. Trimming cost V 0 bases and J 5 bases, with 13 bases left between them. This CDR3 has 14 residues. The germline gives CDR1 DFQATT, CDR2 SNEGSKA (reference sequence). The CDR3 DNA follows: TGCAGTGCTAGAGATTCCAGGGTGGGGGAGACCCAGTACTTC. Amino acids: CSARDSRVGETQYF.

This clonotype has at least ten counts. The rearrangement links TRBV5-8 to TRBJ2-1; the match to TRBD2 covers 7 bases. The germline V gene has CDR1 SGHTS and CDR2 YDEGEE. Trimming removed 4 bases from V and 0 bases from J; junction bases left unmatched: 10. The CDR3 has 17 amino acids. The CDR3 coding sequence is TGTGCCAGCAGCCCTTCTCCTTCTAGCGGCTCCTACAATGAGCAGTTCTTC. This gives the protein CASSPSPSSGSYNEQFF. Drawing the rest from reference TRBV5-8 and TRBJ2-1, the complete variable domain is EAGVTQSPTHLIKTRGQQATLRCSPISGHTSVYWYQQALGLGLQFLLWYDEGEERNRGNFPPRFSGRQFPNYSSELNVNALELEDSALYLCASSPSPSSGSYNEQFFGPGTRLTVL.

This clonotype came up a few times. An end of the junction does not agree with germline; a read error may underlie this. The chain carries TRBV5-1 and TRBJ1-2; D is unresolved. CDR3 size: 13 residues. Germline values: CDR1 SGHRS, CDR2 YFSETQ. The CDR3 DNA follows: TGTGCCAGCAGCTTAGAAGGATCCTATGGCTACACCTTC. Encoded protein: CASSLEGSYGYTF.

This clonotype showed up just a few times. This chain uses TRBV5-1 with TRBJ1-4; TRBD1 matches at 10 bases. The CDR3 covers 15 residues. Germline assignment: CDR1 SGHRS and CDR2 YFSETQ. V shed 4 bases and J 8 bases; nucleotides not matched to a gene: 8. The DNA of the CDR3 is TGCGCCAGCAGCCTAGGGGGGACAGGGGACGAAAAACTGTTTTTT. Amino acids: CASSLGGTGDEKLFF.

J is TRBJ2-1 and V is TRBV28, with D unresolved. The ends were cut back, 6 bases at V and 0 bases at J, with 6 bases in the middle. Germline V CDR1 and CDR2: MDHEN, SYDVKM. The CDR3 contains 13 residues. The CDR3 bases are TGTGCCAGCAGAAAGGGCTCCTACAATGAGCAGTTCTTC. Its protein is CASRKGSYNEQFF.

This clonotype was seen at least ten times. V is TRBV7-2 and J is TRBJ1-2; 8 bases align to TRBD1. V lost 4 bases to trimming and J lost 2 bases; unmatched junction nucleotides: 6. CDR3 length: 15 residues. Per the germline V gene, CDR1 is SGHTA and CDR2 is FQGNSA. In DNA, the CDR3 is TGTGCCAGCAGCTACTCGACAGGGGAGAACTATGGCTACACCTTC. Protein: CASSYSTGENYGYTF. Full variable domain (outside the CDR3, taken from reference TRBV7-2 and TRBJ1-2): GAGVSQSPSNKVTEKGKDVELRCDPISGHTALYWYRQSLGQGLEFLIYFQGNSAPDKSGLPSDRFSAERTGGSVSTLTIQRTQQEDSAVYLCASSYSTGENYGYTFGSGTRLTVV.

The chain couples TRBV6-5 to TRBJ2-5; D is undetermined. Looked up from germline, CDR1 is MNHEY and CDR2 is SVGAGI. Trimming removed 0 bases at V and 5 bases at J, with 10 bases between. The CDR3 is 14 amino acids. The CDR3 loop reads CASSYSGLMETQYF. CDR3 DNA: TGTGCCAGCAGTTACTCGGGCTTGATGGAGACCCAGTACTTC.